One and the same sample provided the 2 T cell receptor beta chains below, sequenced in a study of cytomegalovirus exposure and HLA in healthy donors. Amplification used 60 Vbeta primers and 13 Jbeta primers. The assay was immunoSEQ multiplex PCR, and TCRdb's table has in-frame clones only and misses some. The table lists 75,000 to 100,000 clones, roughly four fifths of them singletons. Specimen: PBMCs. The origin of the receptors is a man younger than 45 in good health and CMV-seronegative.

The chain joins TRBV27 to TRBJ2-4, with 7 bases matching TRBD2. The ends lost 2 bases at V and 2 bases at J; junction bases unmatched: 3. There are 15 residues in the CDR3. Germline CDR1 and CDR2: MNHEY and SMNVEV (reference sequence). The CDR3 coding sequence is TGTGCCAGCAGTTTAAGCGGGGCGACCAAAAACATTCAGTACTTC. Protein: CASSLSGATKNIQYF.

The rearrangement uses TRBV5-6 and TRBJ2-7; D unclear. Looked up from germline, CDR1 is SGHDT and CDR2 is YYEEEE. The CDR3 is 13 amino acids. V lost 0 bases to trimming and J lost 3 bases, with 7 bases between them. The CDR3 spells CASSLAGYYEQYV. The CDR3 DNA follows: TGTGCCAGCAGCTTGGCCGGGTACTACGAGCAGTACGTC.